This T cell receptor beta chain was profiled in a study of post-analysis software for immune sequencing data (dated by TCRdb to 2015 to 2017). As for the study more broadly: Relapsing-remitting, secondary progressive and progressive-relapsing multiple sclerosis were recorded as disease courses, and subtype annotation was lacking for some patients. Patient repertoires were compared against about a dozen previously published healthy control repertoires from donors aged roughly 6 to 26 years. A subset of samples was prepared in parallel using single-end sample barcoding, then pooled and co-amplified after Illumina adapter ligation.

The CDR3 has 15 amino acids, counting the end cysteine and phenylalanine. Only CDR3 DNA is held: 45 bases, read in frame from base 1. Relative to germline, V is 5 bases shorter and J is 0 bases shorter, with 11 bases between their ends. According to the germline V gene (reference sequence), CDR1 reads MNHNY and CDR2 reads SVGAGI. TCR beta repertoires were profiled from peripheral blood of roughly 13 young patients with multiple sclerosis to demonstrate the VDJtools post-analysis software. The multiple sclerosis patients were children and adolescents ranging in age from roughly 6 to 15 years. The study at large found these results: Multiple sclerosis patients had significantly lower normalized Chao1 diversity than controls, a result that suggests substantial peripheral T-cell clonal expansion. Patients showed significantly higher frequencies than controls for a handful of TRBV segments, among them TRBV5-6, TRBV5-1 and TRBV20-1. The control group was slightly older than the multiple sclerosis patient group. When samples were clustered directly using the F measure, samples prepared in the same batch co-clustered strongly, which prompted a batch-effect correction.

The receptor library was made with PCR. The listed sequencing device is Illumina HiSeq 2500. Unique molecular identifiers were incorporated into TCR beta cDNA libraries to reduce PCR and sequencing biases. Approximately 500,000 cDNA molecules were obtained per 1 to 10 million input T cells, so each molecule approximated one T cell. The same protocol used for the earlier healthy control dataset was applied to prepare and sequence the patient libraries. Samples belonging to the same batch were prepared together, multiplexed and sequenced on a shared HiSeq lane. The authors' analysis ran thus. Raw barcoded reads were processed with MIGEC, and single-read molecular identifier groups were discarded before consensus assembly and CDR3 extraction. Clonotype tables were post-analysed with VDJtools, normalizing diversity by down-sampling all datasets to the smallest sample size. To correct batch-related cross-sample contamination, repertoire overlap clustering matched CDR3 amino acid sequences but not nucleotide sequences. TCRdb reprocessed the public reads (quality trimming at Q25 with fastp, clone calling with MiXCR) and kept in-frame beta chains. All rows with the same CDR3 protein become a single entry with the most common DNA and genes. For this entry, the V and J calls and clone size follow TCRdb and not the study's own pipeline. This sample comprises roughly 730,000 distinct CDR3 sequences, 25% to 30% of them detected only once. Of the sample, 0.5% to 0.6% falls within the top ten clones.

In the case of this clonotype: Which antigen it targets is not known. Per-base quality was not reported, and no clone a single base away is much larger than it.

This receptor was taken from a girl under 18 with multiple sclerosis. Sequenced material: blood. The receptor chain draws on TRBV6-6 and TRBJ1-5; the D gene is unclear. The nucleotide sequence reads as follows: TGTGCCAGCAGTGACGGGGATTATAGCAATCAGCCCCAGCATTTT. Its protein is CASSDGDYSNQPQHF.